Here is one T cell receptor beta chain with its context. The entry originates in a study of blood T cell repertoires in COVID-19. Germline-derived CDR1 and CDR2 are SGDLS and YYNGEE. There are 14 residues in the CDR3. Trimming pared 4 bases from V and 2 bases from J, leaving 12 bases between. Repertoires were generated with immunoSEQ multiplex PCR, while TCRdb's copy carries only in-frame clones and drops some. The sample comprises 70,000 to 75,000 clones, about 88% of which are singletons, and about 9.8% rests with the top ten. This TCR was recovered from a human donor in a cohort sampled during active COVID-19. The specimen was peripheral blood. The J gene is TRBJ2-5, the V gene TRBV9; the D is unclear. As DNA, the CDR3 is TGTGCCAGCAGCCCCCACCCCGGGCAAGAGACCCAGTACTTC. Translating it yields CASSPHPGQETQYF.